The 4 T cell receptor beta chains presented below share a single source sample, sequenced in a study of T cells in localized non-small cell lung cancer. The repertoire was sequenced with immunoSEQ multiplex PCR; TCRdb's copy has only in-frame clones and lacks some. The sample has around 64,000 clones; 90% to 95% are singletons. The input for sequencing was peripheral blood, taken before any cancer treatment. These TCRs come from a man aged 35 to 70 with stage I lung adenocarcinoma.

The chain combines TRBV9 with TRBJ2-3, with D perhaps matching TRBD2 (5 bases). Trimming took off 4 bases at V and 8 bases at J, with 14 bases between the two ends. The germline gives CDR1 SGDLS, CDR2 YYNGEE. The CDR3 has 13 amino acids. CDR3 sequence reads: CASSPRTQPTQYF. In DNA form, the CDR3 reads TGTGCCAGCAGCCCCAGGACTCAACCTACGCAGTATTTT. The full variable domain, with the rest looked up from reference TRBV9 and TRBJ2-3, is DSGVTQTPKHLITATGQRVTLRCSPRSGDLSVYWYQQSLDQGLQFLIQYYNGEERAKGNILERFSAQQFPDLHSELNLSSLELGDSALYFCASSPRTQPTQYFGPGTRLTVL.

V is TRBV5-6 and J is TRBJ2-2; 9 nucleotides line up with TRBD1. The CDR3 totals 16 residues. CDR1 is SGHDT and CDR2 is YYEEEE in the germline V gene. With 4 bases clipped from V and 5 bases from J, the junction kept 9 bases outside the gene matches. CDR3 protein: CASSQPQGARTGELFF. The CDR3 nucleotides read TGTGCCAGCAGCCAACCACAGGGGGCGCGAACCGGGGAGCTGTTTTTT.

V usage is TRBV5-1 and J usage is TRBJ2-7; 8 positions agree with TRBD1. V was clipped by 1 base and J by 5 bases; unmatched bases: 8. Germline assignment: CDR1 SGHRS and CDR2 YFSETQ. The CDR3 is 15 residues long. This CDR3 reads CASSLMGQDVNEQYF. The CDR3 nucleotides are TGCGCCAGCAGCTTGATGGGACAGGATGTGAACGAGCAGTACTTC. The whole variable domain, remainder taken from reference TRBV5-1 and TRBJ2-7, is KAGVTQTPRYLIKTRGQQVTLSCSPISGHRSVSWYQQTPGQGLQFLFEYFSETQRNKGNFPGRFSGRQFSNSRSEMNVSTLELGDSALYLCASSLMGQDVNEQYFGPGTRLTVT.

With regard to this clone: Relative to the germline gene, one junction end is altered; a read error may explain this. V is TRBV4-1 and J is TRBJ2-7, with D maybe TRBD2 (6 bases). CDR3 length equals 13 residues. Per the germline V gene, CDR1 is MGHRA and CDR2 is YSYEKL. CDR3 loop: CASSPVGGYEQYF. The CDR3 DNA is TGTGCCAGCAGCCCTGTGGGGGGCTACGAGCAGTACTTC.